Listed here are 25 T cell receptor beta chains from one sample, sequenced in a study of shared clonotypes between healthy human individuals. Libraries were prepared by immunoSEQ multiplex PCR; TCRdb keeps only in-frame clonotypes and omits some of them. The table shows 1,500,000 or so clones, with about 96% occurring only once. Sequenced sample: naive CD4+ T cells sorted from blood. Subset in this sample: CD45RA+ positively selected. The receptors were sampled from a man between 25 and 39 years old in good health.

For this clone: Other nucleotide sequences from this sample produce the same CDR3. This sequence joins TRBV27 and TRBJ2-7; TRBD1 matches at 10 bases. The CDR3 extends over 14 amino acids. V shed 6 bases, J shed 4 bases, and the junction held 6 bases outside the gene matches. Germline values: CDR1 MNHEY, CDR2 SMNVEV (reference sequence). The CDR3 coding sequence is TGTGCCAGCAGCCCCGGGACAGGGGTTTACGAGCAGTACTTC. Protein: CASSPGTGVYEQYF.

The gene calls are TRBV5-6 and TRBJ1-1; D call uncertain. Trimming took 2 bases from V and 2 from J, leaving 7 bases between them. Per the germline V gene, CDR1 is SGHDT and CDR2 is YYEEEE. There are 13 residues in the CDR3. The CDR3 reads CASSLLGNTEAFF. The CDR3 nucleotides read TGTGCCAGCAGCTTATTGGGAAACACTGAAGCTTTCTTT.

The rearrangement joins TRBV30 to TRBJ2-5; D is ambiguous. V was pared by 0 bases and J by 2 bases, with 4 bases between. Germline V gene sequence: CDR1 GTSNPN, CDR2 SVGIG (reference sequence). The length of the CDR3 is 12 residues. The CDR3 bases are TGTGCCTGGAGTGTACTGCAAGAGACCCAGTACTTC. It translates to CAWSVLQETQYF.

Notes on this clone: Additional DNA sequences in this sample encode the identical CDR3. CDR3 sequence: CASSEPREQFF. CDR3 nucleotides: TGTGCCAGCAGTGAGCCCCGGGAGCAGTTCTTC. The J gene is TRBJ2-1, the V gene TRBV6-1; no clear D gene. Trimming stripped 3 bases from V and 10 bases from J, with 7 bases between. The CDR3 runs to 11 residues. Germline CDR1 reads MNHNS; CDR2 reads SASEGT.

To note about this clone: The junction does not match germline at one end; this may be a read error. CDR3 sequence (DNA): TGTGCTAGCAGCCCCCGTAAGGGAGTATTAAATGAGCAGTTCTTC. Encoded protein: CASSPRKGVLNEQFF. The chain is built from TRBV7-7 and TRBJ2-1; D perhaps matches TRBD2 (5 bases). The CDR3 loop spans 15 amino acids. Germline-derived CDR1 and CDR2 are SSHAT and FNYEAQ (reference sequence).

The chain uses TRBV7-9 and TRBJ2-5; D uncertain. The CDR3 loop spans 14 amino acids. The V end lost 5 bases, the J end lost 0 bases, and 10 bases lay between the germline ends. CDR1 is SEHNR, CDR2 FQNEAQ, per germline (reference sequence). The CDR3 region has the DNA TGTGCCAGCAGCCGGCGCTGGGACCAAGAGACCCAGTACTTC. It translates to CASSRRWDQETQYF.

The V call is TRBV7-9, the J call TRBJ2-2; D may be TRBD1 or TRBD2 (5 bases each). V lost 4 bases to trimming and J lost 1 base, with 19 bases between them. This CDR3 is built from 18 residues. The germline V gene encodes CDR1 SEHNR and CDR2 FQNEAQ (reference sequence). In DNA form, the CDR3 reads TGTGCCAGCAGCTCATCCCGGACTCAGGGCGGGAACACCGGGGAGCTGTTTTTT. Protein sequence: CASSSSRTQGGNTGELFF.

The rearrangement uses TRBV30 and TRBJ2-1; TRBD2 matches 8 bases. The CDR3 has 16 residues. Germline V gives CDR1 GTSNPN, CDR2 SVGIG (reference sequence). V lost 4 bases and J lost 4; bases outside the gene matches: 12. The CDR3: CAWNLPRGGRYNEQFF. The CDR3 DNA reads as TGTGCCTGGAATCTCCCTCGCGGGGGGCGATACAATGAGCAGTTCTTC.

This sequence joins TRBV9 and TRBJ2-1; TRBD2 is a possible D gene (6 bases). The length of the CDR3 is 19 residues. The V gene lost 0 bases and the J gene lost 1 base, with 20 bases spanning the gap. Germline V gene sequence: CDR1 SGDLS, CDR2 YYNGEE. The CDR3 is CASSVAQGMGLSSYNEQFF. In DNA form, the CDR3 reads TGTGCCAGCAGCGTAGCTCAAGGGATGGGACTCTCATCCTACAATGAGCAGTTCTTC. Supplemented by reference TRBV9 and TRBJ2-1, the full variable domain reads DSGVTQTPKHLITATGQRVTLRCSPRSGDLSVYWYQQSLDQGLQFLIQYYNGEERAKGNILERFSAQQFPDLHSELNLSSLELGDSALYFCASSVAQGMGLSSYNEQFFGPGTRLTVL.

The chain recombines TRBV6-1 with TRBJ1-2; D not resolved. Germline V lookup: CDR1 MNHNS, CDR2 SASEGT. The CDR3 covers 14 residues. Trimming removed 1 base at V and 8 bases at J, with 14 bases between. CDR3 in DNA: TGTGCCAGCAGTGAAGTAGGAGATCGGCTCGGCTACACCTTC. Residues: CASSEVGDRLGYTF.

Concerning this clone itself: Additional DNA sequences in this sample encode the identical CDR3. The rearrangement links TRBV28 to TRBJ1-4; no clear D. The CDR3 loop spans 12 amino acids. CDR1 and CDR2 (germline): MDHEN, SYDVKM. The V gene lost 5 bases and the J gene lost 4 bases, with 5 bases spanning the gap. CDR3 sequence: CASSLGNEKLFF. As DNA, the CDR3 is TGTGCCAGCAGTCTTGGTAATGAAAAACTGTTTTTT.

The gene calls are TRBV7-8 and TRBJ2-7, with 8 bases aligning to TRBD1. Germline CDR1 is SGHVS and CDR2 is FQNEAQ. The CDR3 consists of 12 residues. The junction had 3 bases not matched to a gene; V was cut back by 4 bases and J by 7 bases. The CDR3: CASSSGQGEQYF. CDR3 coding DNA: TGTGCCAGCAGCTCAGGACAGGGAGAGCAGTACTTC.

The chain employs TRBV7-9 and TRBJ2-7, with unresolved D. V was clipped by 1 base and J by 5 bases, with 18 bases between them. CDR3 length: 16 residues. Germline CDR1 is SEHNR and CDR2 is FQNEAQ (reference sequence). CDR3 nucleotide sequence: TGTGCCAGCAGCTTAGAAATGGGAAAAACCGTTCACGAGCAGTACTTC. Translated, it gives CASSLEMGKTVHEQYF.

The chain is built from TRBV18 and TRBJ2-7; D remains ambiguous. The V end lost 2 bases, the J end lost 0 bases, and 8 bases lay between the germline ends. The CDR3 extends over 14 amino acids. CDR1 KGHSH and CDR2 LQKENI come from the germline V gene. CDR3 bases: TGTGCCAGCTCACCATCTGACAACTCCTACGAGCAGTACTTC. This sequence encodes CASSPSDNSYEQYF.

The chain combines TRBV15 with TRBJ2-7, with 10 bases matching TRBD2. The CDR3 loop spans 19 amino acids. CDR1 is LNHNV, CDR2 YYDKDF, per germline (reference sequence). Trimming removed 0 bases from V and 2 bases from J; junction bases left unmatched: 13. CDR3 nucleotide sequence: TGTGCCACCAGCAGAGATGGGCAGCCTGGACTAGCGGTCGCCTACGAGCAGTACTTC. Its protein is CATSRDGQPGLAVAYEQYF.

This chain uses TRBV5-8 with TRBJ2-7, with D uncertain. CDR1 and CDR2 from the germline V gene are SGHTS and YDEGEE. The V end was cut by 2 bases, the J end by 5 bases, with 11 bases between. The CDR3 extends over 13 amino acids. The CDR3 region has the DNA TGTGCCAGCAGCTTTATGGTATACGACGAGCAGTACTTC. Its translation is CASSFMVYDEQYF.

This clone was counted once. The genes are TRBV10-3 and TRBJ2-7, with 7 bases lining up with TRBD2. The CDR3 totals 14 residues. The ends lost 3 bases at V and 2 bases at J; junction bases unmatched: 4. From germline, CDR1 is ENHRY and CDR2 SYGVKD. CDR3 coding DNA: TGTGCCATCAGTGACCTAGCGGAGACCTACGAGCAGTACTTC. Its protein is CAISDLAETYEQYF.

The V gene is TRBV30, the J gene TRBJ2-4, with D perhaps TRBD1 (5 bases). In germline, CDR1 is GTSNPN, CDR2 SVGIG (reference sequence). This CDR3 spans 14 amino acids. The V and J ends lost 1 base and 6 bases respectively, with 13 bases between them. The CDR3 DNA is TGTGCCTGGAGTGAGGGGAATTTGGGAAACATTCAGTACTTC. Protein product: CAWSEGNLGNIQYF. The full variable domain, in which reference TRBV30 and TRBJ2-4 provide the parts outside the CDR3, is SQTIHQWPATLVQPVGSPLSLECTVEGTSNPNLYWYRQAAGRGLQLLFYSVGIGQISSEVPQNLSASRPQDRQFILSSKKLLLSDSGFYLCAWSEGNLGNIQYFGAGTRLSVL.

The rearrangement links TRBV6-1 to TRBJ2-3; D unresolved. Trimming left V 2 bases short and J 3 bases short, with 15 bases between. In germline, CDR1 is MNHNS, CDR2 SASEGT. The CDR3 has 16 residues. CDR3 protein: CASSEWSPTGTDTQYF. The DNA of the CDR3 is TGTGCCAGCAGTGAATGGTCCCCCACTGGGACAGATACGCAGTATTTT.

V and J are TRBV21-1 and TRBJ2-1; the DNA was not used to check the table's D call, TRBD1. TRBV21-1 is labeled a pseudogene. CDR3 length: 18 residues. CDR3 nucleotide sequence: TGTGCCAGCAGCAAAGAGAATCCCGGTGACAGTCAAGAGGTTGAGCAGTTCTTC. This sequence encodes CASSKENPGDSQEVEQFF.

The V call is TRBV4-3, the J call TRBJ2-5; D gene ambiguous. Germline V gene data show CDR1 as LGHNA and CDR2 as YSLEER. The CDR3 consists of 13 residues. The V and J ends lost 2 bases and 4 bases respectively, with 8 bases between them. CDR3 DNA: TGCGCCAGCAGCCAAACAAGTACAGAGACCCAGTACTTC. Translation: CASSQTSTETQYF.

V is TRBV10-3 and J is TRBJ1-1; 12 bases agree with TRBD1. The CDR3 contains 19 residues. Per germline, CDR1 ENHRY and CDR2 SYGVKD. Trimming cost V 5 bases and J 1 base; bases outside gene matches: 14. The DNA for the CDR3 is TGTGCCATCAGTAAAGGGGGGACAGGGGGCACTGCATGGAACACTGAAGCTTTCTTT. Residues: CAISKGGTGGTAWNTEAFF.

The chain is built from TRBV5-1 and TRBJ1-2; D remains unclear. Trimming stripped 0 bases from V and 3 bases from J, with 9 bases between. This CDR3 is 14 amino acids long. The V gene's germline CDR1 is SGHRS and CDR2 YFSETQ. CDR3 coding DNA: TGCGCCAGCAGCTTGGTGGCAGCTTACTATGGCTACACCTTC. Translation: CASSLVAAYYGYTF.

The chain uses TRBV30 and TRBJ2-7, with TRBD2 matching 11 bases. V lost 0 bases to trimming and J lost 4 bases; unmatched junction nucleotides: 8. Germline-derived CDR1 and CDR2 are GTSNPN and SVGIG (reference sequence). This CDR3 has 16 residues. CDR3 coding DNA: TGTGCCTGGAGTGTTAGCGGGAGGGGAGCTAGGTACGAGCAGTACTTC. It encodes CAWSVSGRGARYEQYF.

The chain employs TRBV19 and TRBJ2-2; maybe TRBD1 (5 bases). Germline V CDR1 and CDR2: LNHDA, SQIVND (reference sequence). V lost 1 base and J lost 3, with 9 bases in between. This CDR3 is built from 15 residues. CDR3 sequence (DNA): TGTGCCAGTAGTATAGCTCAGGGTGACACCGGGGAGCTGTTTTTT. It codes for CASSIAQGDTGELFF.